What follows is one T cell receptor (beta chain) and its context. At one end the junction does not follow the germline gene, possibly because of a read error. TCRdb itself ran the 5' RACE reads through MiXCR, one entry per CDR3 protein. The profile shows about 310,000 distinct CDR3 sequences, around 21% of them singletons. Germline CDR1 SGHAT, CDR2 FQNNGV. This CDR3 has 14 amino acids. These data are taken from a study of CD8 T cells in ankylosing spondylitis. The sample consisted of blood, either unsorted or a sorted T cell fraction (not recorded which). The gene calls are TRBV11-2 and TRBJ2-7, with TRBD2 identical over 10 bases. The clonotype was recovered from a female donor with ankylosing spondylitis or in good health (not recorded which). The CDR3 reads CASSLARASGRKDF. CDR3 bases: TGTGCCAGCAGCTTAGCAAGGGCTAGCGGGAGAAAAGACTTC.